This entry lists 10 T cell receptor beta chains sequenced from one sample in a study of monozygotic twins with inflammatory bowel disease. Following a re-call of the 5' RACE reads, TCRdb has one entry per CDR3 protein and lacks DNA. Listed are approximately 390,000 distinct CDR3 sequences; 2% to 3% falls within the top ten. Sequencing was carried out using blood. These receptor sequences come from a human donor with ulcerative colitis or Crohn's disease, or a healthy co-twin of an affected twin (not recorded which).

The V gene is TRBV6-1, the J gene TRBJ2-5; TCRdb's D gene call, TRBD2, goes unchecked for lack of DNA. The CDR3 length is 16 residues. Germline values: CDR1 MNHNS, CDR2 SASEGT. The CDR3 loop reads CASSAPSGSPGETQYF.

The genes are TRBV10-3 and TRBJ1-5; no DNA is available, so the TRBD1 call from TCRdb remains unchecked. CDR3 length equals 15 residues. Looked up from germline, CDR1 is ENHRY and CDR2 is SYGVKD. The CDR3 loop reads CAISGGQGADQPQHF.

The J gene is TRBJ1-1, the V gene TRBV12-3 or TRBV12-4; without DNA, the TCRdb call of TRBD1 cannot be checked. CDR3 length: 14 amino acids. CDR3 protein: CASSLRAVRAEAFF.

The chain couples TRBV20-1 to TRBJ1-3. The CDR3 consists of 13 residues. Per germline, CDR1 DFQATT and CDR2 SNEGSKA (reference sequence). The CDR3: CSASPGGGNTIYF.

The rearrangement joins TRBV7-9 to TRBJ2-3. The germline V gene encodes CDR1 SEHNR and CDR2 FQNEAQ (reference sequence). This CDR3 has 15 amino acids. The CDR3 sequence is CASSSSGSRTDTQYF.

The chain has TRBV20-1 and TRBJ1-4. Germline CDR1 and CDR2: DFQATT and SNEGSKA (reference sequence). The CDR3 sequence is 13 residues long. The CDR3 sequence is CSASSRAAEKLFF.

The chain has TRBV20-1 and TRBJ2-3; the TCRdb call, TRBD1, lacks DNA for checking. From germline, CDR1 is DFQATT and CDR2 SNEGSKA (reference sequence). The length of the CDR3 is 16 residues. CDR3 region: CSARALRGLDTDTQYF.

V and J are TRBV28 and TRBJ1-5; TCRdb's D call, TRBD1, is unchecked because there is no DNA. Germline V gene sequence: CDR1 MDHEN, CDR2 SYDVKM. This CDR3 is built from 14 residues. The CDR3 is CASSKTGGVRPQHF.

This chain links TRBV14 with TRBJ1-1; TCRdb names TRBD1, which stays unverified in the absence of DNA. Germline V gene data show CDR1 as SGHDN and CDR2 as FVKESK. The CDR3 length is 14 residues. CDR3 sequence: CASSPTLGSTEAFF.

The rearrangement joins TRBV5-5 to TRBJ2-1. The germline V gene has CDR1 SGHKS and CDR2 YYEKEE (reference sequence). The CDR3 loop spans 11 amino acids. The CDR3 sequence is CASSLDGEQFF.